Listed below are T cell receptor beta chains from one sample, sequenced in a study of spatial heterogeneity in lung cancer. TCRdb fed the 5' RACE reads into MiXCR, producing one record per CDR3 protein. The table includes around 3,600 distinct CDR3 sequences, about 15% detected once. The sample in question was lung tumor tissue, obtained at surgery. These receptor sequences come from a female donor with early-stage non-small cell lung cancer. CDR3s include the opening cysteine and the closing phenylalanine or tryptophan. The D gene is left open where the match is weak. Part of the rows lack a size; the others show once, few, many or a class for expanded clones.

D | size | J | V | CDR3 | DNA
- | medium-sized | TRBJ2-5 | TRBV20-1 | CSARARDRRNSVQETQYF | TGCAGTGCTAGAGCCAGGGACCGCAGGAATTCCGTTCAAGAGACCCAGTACTTC
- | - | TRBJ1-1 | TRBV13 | CASSLGLRGDTEAFF | TGTGCCAGCAGCTTAGGGCTACGCGGTGACACTGAAGCTTTCTTT
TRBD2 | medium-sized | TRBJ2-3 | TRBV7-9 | CASNLVRGGTDTQYF | TGTGCCAGCAACTTAGTACGGGGGGGCACAGATACGCAGTATTTT
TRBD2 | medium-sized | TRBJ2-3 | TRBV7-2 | CASSLGGGLATTDTQYF | TGTGCCAGCAGCTTAGGCGGGGGACTAGCGACGACAGATACGCAGTATTTT
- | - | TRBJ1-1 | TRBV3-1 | CASSRDTGNTEAFF | TGTGCCAGCAGCCGAGACACCGGGAACACTGAAGCTTTCTTT
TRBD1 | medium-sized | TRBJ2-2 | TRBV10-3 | CAISESSGGNTGELFF | TGTGCCATCAGTGAGTCGTCAGGGGGTAACACCGGGGAGCTGTTTTTT
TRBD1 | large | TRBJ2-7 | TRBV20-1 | CSARWGQGSYEQYF | TGCAGTGCTAGATGGGGACAGGGTTCCTACGAGCAGTACTTC
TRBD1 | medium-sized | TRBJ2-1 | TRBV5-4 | CASSPRQGAHNEQFF | TGTGCCAGCAGTCCTCGACAGGGGGCCCACAATGAGCAGTTCTTC
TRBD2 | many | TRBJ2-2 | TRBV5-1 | CASSYRLAGGNTGELFF | TGCGCCAGCAGCTACAGACTAGCGGGGGGAAACACCGGGGAGCTGTTTTTT
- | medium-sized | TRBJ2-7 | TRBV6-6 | CASSPPTAAYEQYF | TGTGCCAGCAGTCCCCCCACGGCTGCCTACGAGCAGTACTTC
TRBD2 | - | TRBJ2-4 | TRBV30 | CAWSRRREDIQYF | TGTGCCTGGAGTCGAAGACGGGAGGACATTCAGTACTTC
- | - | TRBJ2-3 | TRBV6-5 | CASVPPGTDTQYF | TGTGCCAGCGTCCCGCCGGGGACAGATACGCAGTATTTT
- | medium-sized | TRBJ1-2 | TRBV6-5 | CASSYSIQNNYGYTF | TGTGCCAGCAGTTACTCGATTCAAAATAACTATGGCTACACCTTC
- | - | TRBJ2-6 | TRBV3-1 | CASSPRGRNSGANVLTF | TGTGCCAGCAGCCCGCGCGGACGGAACTCTGGGGCCAACGTCCTGACTTTC
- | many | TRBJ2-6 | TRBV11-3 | CASSPSGASGANVLTF | TGTGCCAGCAGCCCCTCAGGCGCCTCTGGGGCCAACGTCCTGACTTTC
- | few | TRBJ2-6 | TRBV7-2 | CASSSLAGAGANVLTF | TGTGCCAGCAGCTCCCTGGCCGGGGCTGGGGCCAACGTCCTGACTTTC
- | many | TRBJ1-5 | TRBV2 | CASSGPSPDQPQHF | TGTGCCAGCAGTGGGCCTTCCCCCGATCAGCCCCAGCATTTT
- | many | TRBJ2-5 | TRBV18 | CASSPPSSSETQYF | TGTGCCAGCTCACCACCATCCTCATCAGAGACCCAGTACTTC